This T cell receptor (beta chain) came from a study of T-cell memory formation after mild COVID-19. Study outcomes and limitations: Second-wave clones that peaked on day 37 lacked confirmed SARS-CoV-2 specificity. Chiefly within CM and EM were the contracting CD4+ clones; CD8+ ones were within EMRA. A subset of responding clones appeared in pre-infection memory, suggesting cross-reactive memory joined.

A note on this clonotype: The antigen remains undetermined.

Barcoded TCR alpha and TCR beta cDNA libraries with UMIs came from 5'RACE using constant-segment primers. Using its own MiXCR run on the 5' RACE reads, TCRdb lists one record per CDR3 protein. The sample carries approximately 150,000 distinct CDR3 sequences, approximately 6% recorded once. V was clipped by 8 bases and J by 1 base, with 10 bases between them. The CDR3 extends over 13 amino acids. Germline V gene data show CDR1 as LNHDA and CDR2 as SQIVND (reference sequence). The rearrangement joins TRBV19 to TRBJ2-3; D is unresolved. The sequence came from an adult woman who had mild COVID-19 (a few samples of this study predate the infection). Cell type and time point are not known. The sequenced sample was PBMCs or a T cell subset sorted from them (not recorded which). DNA of the CDR3: TGTGCCAGTCGGACGGTCGGCACAGATACGCAGTATTTT. It translates to CASRTVGTDTQYF.